This TCR beta chain comes out of a study of T cell repertoires in cytomegalovirus infection. J gave up 2 bases and V 6 bases, and 11 bases lay outside the gene matches. Germline values: CDR1 MDHEN, CDR2 SYDVKM. The CDR3 has 16 amino acids. MiXCR, run by TCRdb on the reads, gives a single entry per CDR3 protein. The sample includes more than 500,000 distinct CDR3 sequences, 16% of them seen just once. The TCR was taken from a human donor in good health (CMV status not recorded). Some clones in this sample may be carry-over from other donors' samples. The rearrangement joins TRBV28 to TRBJ1-2; 8 nucleotides match TRBD1. The sample comprised CD8+ T cells from PBMCs. The CDR3 sequence: CASRITSDRENYGYTF. The CDR3 DNA is TGTGCCAGCAGGATCACCTCGGACAGGGAAAACTATGGCTACACCTTC.